A single sample is the source of the 32 T cell receptor beta chains below, sequenced in a study of cytotoxic CD8 clonotypes in ibrutinib-treated CLL. TCRdb's table, derived via immunoSEQ multiplex PCR, lists solely in-frame clones and lacks some. Of over 120,000 clones in the sample, 80% were seen once. The sample in question was PBMCs, obtained after 36 months of ibrutinib treatment. These receptors were taken from a human donor with chronic lymphocytic leukemia.

The rearrangement joins TRBV6-1 to TRBJ1-2, with TRBD1 identical over 7 bases. The J segment lost 3 bases and the V segment lost 0 bases, leaving 4 bases of the junction unmatched. CDR3 length: 15 residues. CDR1 MNHNS and CDR2 SASEGT come from the germline V gene. The CDR3 bases are TGTGCCAGCAGTGAAGCTCAGGGACAGTACTATGGCTACACCTTC. Amino acid sequence: CASSEAQGQYYGYTF.

The CDR3 spells CASSLVSGRAAEQYF. For the CDR3, the DNA is TGTGCCAGCAGCTTAGTTAGCGGGAGGGCCGCCGAGCAGTACTTC. The chain employs TRBV11-2 and TRBJ2-7; 11 bases align to TRBD2. This CDR3 contains 15 residues. Trimming took 1 base from V and 6 from J; bases not matched to a gene: 5. Germline values: CDR1 SGHAT, CDR2 FQNNGV.

The sample holds one count of this clone. This rearrangement joins TRBV7-6 to TRBJ1-5, with D possibly matching TRBD1 (5 bases). The CDR3 spans 16 residues. Germline CDR1 and CDR2: SGHVS and FNYEAQ. V was cut by 3 bases and J by 4 bases, with 16 bases left in between. For the CDR3, the DNA is TGTGCCAGCAGCTTGGGTTCCCAGGGATGGAATCAGCCCCAGCATTTT. It encodes CASSLGSQGWNQPQHF.

In this sample, this clone turned up once. The genes are TRBV5-1 and TRBJ2-7; TRBD1 is a possible D gene (7 bases). V lost 4 bases and J 2 bases, leaving 16 bases between the germline ends. CDR1 and CDR2 (germline): SGHRS, YFSETQ. CDR3 length: 15 residues. The DNA of the CDR3 is TGCGCCAGCAGCCAGGGGGGCCAGGTGACCTACGAGCAGTACTTC. Its protein is CASSQGGQVTYEQYF.

V usage is TRBV19 and J usage is TRBJ1-5, with D hard to call. Per germline, CDR1 LNHDA and CDR2 SQIVND (reference sequence). This CDR3 region has 14 residues. V lost 0 bases and J 9 bases, leaving 12 bases between the germline ends. DNA of the CDR3: TGTGCCAGTAGTATAGAGAGGGTCCGGCGGCCCCAGCATTTT. Its protein is CASSIERVRRPQHF. The entire variable domain, with the rest obtained from reference TRBV19 and TRBJ1-5, is as follows: DGGITQSPKYLFRKEGQNVTLSCEQNLNHDAMYWYRQDPGQGLRLIYYSQIVNDFQKGDIAEGYSVSREKKESFPLTVTSAQKNPTAFYLCASSIERVRRPQHFGDGTRLSIL.

This chain links TRBV11-2 with TRBJ2-3; D perhaps matches TRBD1 (6 bases). Deletions cut 1 base from V and 0 bases from J, with 8 bases between. The germline V gene encodes CDR1 SGHAT and CDR2 FQNNGV. This CDR3 comprises 15 residues. The CDR3 sequence is CASSLVGASTDTQYF. CDR3 nucleotides: TGTGCCAGCAGCTTAGTGGGGGCAAGCACAGATACGCAGTATTTT.

The chain uses TRBV7-9 and TRBJ1-2; D unclear. Per germline, CDR1 SEHNR and CDR2 FQNEAQ (reference sequence). CDR3 length: 15 amino acids. Trimming removed 5 bases at V and 8 bases at J, with 21 bases between. CDR3 nucleotide sequence: TGTGCCAGCAGCCCCGCCGAAAATGTACTATTAGGCTACACCTTC. Translating it yields CASSPAENVLLGYTF.

This chain uses TRBV27 with TRBJ2-5, with D tentatively TRBD1 (6 bases). The V gene's germline CDR1 is MNHEY and CDR2 SMNVEV (reference sequence). The V gene lost 2 bases and the J gene lost 1 base, with 14 bases spanning the gap. This CDR3 is 16 amino acids long. The CDR3 loop is CASSLGYRATQETQYF. For the CDR3, the DNA is TGTGCCAGCAGTTTAGGGTACAGGGCCACCCAAGAGACCCAGTACTTC.

CDR3 loop: CATSPRRNNEQFF. The CDR3 bases are TGTGCCACCAGCCCGAGGAGGAACAATGAGCAGTTCTTC. This chain links TRBV15 with TRBJ2-1, with D possibly being TRBD2 (5 bases). The germline CDR1 and CDR2 sequences are LNHNV and YYDKDF (reference sequence). This CDR3 is 13 amino acids long. With 5 bases removed from V and 5 bases from J, the gap between germline ends came to 10 bases.

The V gene is TRBV5-1, the J gene TRBJ1-6, with D perhaps matching TRBD1 (6 bases). V was cut by 7 bases and J by 7 bases, with 12 bases left in between. CDR3 length: 13 residues. Germline V gene sequence: CDR1 SGHRS, CDR2 YFSETQ. The DNA for the CDR3 is TGCGCCAGCCGAGAGGGGGGGAATTCACCCCTCCACTTT. This codes for CASREGGNSPLHF.

The rearrangement links TRBV18 to TRBJ2-5; possible D gene TRBD2, 7 bases. The V end lost 3 bases, the J end lost 5 bases, and 25 bases lay between the germline ends. CDR1 and CDR2 from the germline V gene are KGHSH and LQKENI. This CDR3 is 18 amino acids long. CDR3 region: CASSPPYRVGGLGETQYF. The CDR3 coding sequence is TGTGCCAGCTCACCCCCCTATCGCGTCGGGGGGCTCGGTGAGACCCAGTACTTC.

The V call is TRBV29-1, the J call TRBJ1-3; no clear D. CDR3 size: 10 residues. Germline CDR1 is SQVTM and CDR2 is ANQGSEA. Trimming removed 6 bases at V and 9 bases at J, with 9 bases between. CDR3 coding DNA: TGCAGCGTCGTCTCATCCACCATATATTTT. Its protein is CSVVSSTIYF. The full variable domain, in which reference TRBV29-1 and TRBJ1-3 provide the parts outside the CDR3, is SAVISQKPSRDICQRGTSLTIQCQVDSQVTMMFWYRQQPGQSLTLIATANQGSEATYESGFVIDKFPISRPNLTFSTLTVSNMSPEDSSIYLCSVVSSTIYFGEGSWLTVV.

The J gene is TRBJ2-3, the V gene TRBV7-9; D call uncertain. The germline V gene has CDR1 SEHNR and CDR2 FQNEAQ (reference sequence). V was trimmed by 5 bases and J by 0 bases, leaving 3 bases between them. There are 12 residues in the CDR3. The CDR3 DNA reads as TGTGCCAGCAGCGAAAGCACAGATACGCAGTATTTT. Its protein product is CASSESTDTQYF.

This chain joins TRBV6-1 and TRBJ2-7, with a tentative D call TRBD1 (5 bases). Germline values: CDR1 MNHNS, CDR2 SASEGT. This CDR3 spans 14 amino acids. The germline V and J ends were trimmed by 6 bases and 3 bases, with 15 bases remaining between them. CDR3 in amino acids: CASRRQSGFYEQYF. DNA for the CDR3: TGTGCCAGCAGAAGACAGTCTGGGTTCTACGAGCAGTACTTC.

The chain links TRBV15 to TRBJ2-1, with D tentatively TRBD1 (6 bases). Germline V lookup: CDR1 LNHNV, CDR2 YYDKDF (reference sequence). Trimming cost V 5 bases and J 7 bases, with 21 bases left between them. The CDR3 totals 16 residues. CDR3 sequence (DNA): TGTGCCACCAGCGGAAGCCTACAGACAGGCTTTAATGAGCAGTTCTTC. This translates into CATSGSLQTGFNEQFF. Full variable domain (remainder filled in from reference TRBV15 and TRBJ2-1): DAMVIQNPRYQVTQFGKPVTLSCSQTLNHNVMYWYQQKSSQAPKLLFHYYDKDFNNEADTPDNFQSRRPNTSFCFLDIRSPGLGDTAMYLCATSGSLQTGFNEQFFGPGTRLTVL.

The chain links TRBV28 to TRBJ2-1, with TRBD1 identical over 9 bases. Trimming at V came to 5 bases and at J to 1 base, leaving 0 bases not matched to a gene. The CDR3 is 14 residues long. Germline CDR1 MDHEN, CDR2 SYDVKM. The CDR3 nucleotides read TGTGCCAGCAGTGGACAGGGGTCCTACAATGAGCAGTTCTTC. Translating gives CASSGQGSYNEQFF.

This chain uses TRBV5-4 with TRBJ2-1; either TRBD1 or TRBD2 may fit D (6 bases each). Germline V gives CDR1 SGHNT, CDR2 YYREEE (reference sequence). This CDR3 is 15 amino acids long. Trimming removed 3 bases at V and 9 bases at J, with 19 bases between. The CDR3 sequence is CASSSGTPIGGEQFF. The CDR3 nucleotides are TGTGCCAGCAGCTCAGGGACTCCGATAGGGGGTGAGCAGTTCTTC.

The chain links TRBV19 to TRBJ1-2; D unresolved. In germline, CDR1 is LNHDA, CDR2 SQIVND (reference sequence). The ends were cut back, 3 bases at V and 5 bases at J, with 16 bases in the middle. The CDR3 runs 15 residues. CDR3 DNA sequence: TGTGCCAGTAGTATTGGAATGGGCCCTTTTTATGGCTACACCTTC. It codes for CASSIGMGPFYGYTF.

The V and J genes are TRBV6-5 and TRBJ2-1; TRBD1 matches 9 bases. The CDR3 consists of 15 residues. Unmatched junction bases numbered 13, after V lost 10 bases and J lost 6 bases. In germline, CDR1 is MNHEY, CDR2 SVGAGI. CDR3 loop: CATKYRDRVSNEQFF. The DNA for the CDR3 is TGTGCCACCAAGTACCGGGACAGGGTGAGCAATGAGCAGTTCTTC.

The chain joins TRBV7-6 to TRBJ2-7; TRBD1 matches 8 bases. Trimming removed 5 bases from V and 2 bases from J; junction bases left unmatched: 8. Germline CDR1 SGHVS, CDR2 FNYEAQ. This CDR3 contains 15 residues. In DNA form, the CDR3 reads TGTGCCAGCAGCCACAGGACAGGGTCAACCTACGAGCAGTACTTC. Its protein product is CASSHRTGSTYEQYF.

This clone was counted a few times. The V call is TRBV4-1, the J call TRBJ2-1; a weak D match, TRBD2 (6 bases). This CDR3 spans 14 amino acids. Germline CDR1 reads MGHRA; CDR2 reads YSYEKL. V lost 1 base and J lost 13, with 17 bases in between. CDR3 nucleotides: TGCGCCAGCAGCCAAGTGGGAGGTGGATCTAGCCAGTTCTTC. Residues: CASSQVGGGSSQFF.

The V call is TRBV4-1, the J call TRBJ2-2; 8 bases line up with TRBD2. CDR1 is MGHRA, CDR2 YSYEKL, per germline. The CDR3 extends over 17 amino acids. Trimming cost V 1 base and J 6 bases; bases outside gene matches: 10. In nucleotides, the CDR3 is TGCGCCAGCAGCCAAGGGGCAGGGAGCGGGGGCTCCGGGGAGCTGTTTTTT. Amino acid sequence: CASSQGAGSGGSGELFF.

CDR3 in DNA: TGTGCCAGCAGCTTAGGTGCCTATAATTCACCCCTCCACTTT. This encodes CASSLGAYNSPLHF. The gene calls are TRBV7-2 and TRBJ1-6, with D unclear. Per the germline V gene, CDR1 is SGHTA and CDR2 is FQGNSA. V dropped 1 base and J dropped 2 bases, with 3 bases sitting between them. The CDR3 loop spans 14 amino acids.

The rearrangement joins TRBV19 to TRBJ2-5, with D tentatively TRBD2 (6 bases). Trimming shortened V by 4 bases and J by 4 bases, and 19 bases separated the two germline ends. Per germline, CDR1 LNHDA and CDR2 SQIVND (reference sequence). The length of the CDR3 is 16 residues. CDR3 DNA sequence: TGTGCCAGTAGTAAAAAAGGCGGGGCCCCGGGAGAGACCCAGTACTTC. It is translated as CASSKKGGAPGETQYF. Full variable domain (outside the CDR3, taken from reference TRBV19 and TRBJ2-5): DGGITQSPKYLFRKEGQNVTLSCEQNLNHDAMYWYRQDPGQGLRLIYYSQIVNDFQKGDIAEGYSVSREKKESFPLTVTSAQKNPTAFYLCASSKKGGAPGETQYFGPGTRLLVL.

The rearrangement joins TRBV4-1 to TRBJ2-4; tentative D call: TRBD2 (6 bases). CDR1 is MGHRA, CDR2 YSYEKL, per germline. The CDR3 runs 18 residues. Between the trimmed V and J ends, which lost 1 base and 0 bases, there was a span of 16 bases. The CDR3 sequence is CASSQGGGRGLAKNIQYF. The DNA for the CDR3 is TGCGCCAGCAGCCAAGGGGGCGGAAGGGGACTAGCCAAAAACATTCAGTACTTC.

This clone was seen a few times. This sequence joins TRBV5-5 and TRBJ1-2; D gene uncertain. CDR1 is SGHKS, CDR2 YYEKEE, per germline (reference sequence). V was cut by 0 bases and J by 7 bases, with 13 bases left in between. The CDR3 runs 14 residues. The CDR3 coding sequence is TGTGCCAGCAGCTTGGGGCAGGCCGTAGGTGGCTACACCTTC. Residues: CASSLGQAVGGYTF.

The sample holds one count of this clone. The chain uses TRBV30 and TRBJ2-2; D is possibly TRBD2 (6 bases). Deletions cut 0 bases from V and 3 bases from J, with 11 bases between. The length of the CDR3 is 15 residues. CDR1 and CDR2 from the germline V gene are GTSNPN and SVGIG (reference sequence). CDR3 sequence: CAWSVPGVHTGELFF. Written as DNA, the CDR3 is TGTGCCTGGAGTGTACCGGGAGTTCACACCGGGGAGCTGTTTTTT.

The V call is TRBV14, the J call TRBJ2-5; D is possibly TRBD1 or TRBD2 (5 bases each). Germline CDR1 is SGHDN and CDR2 is FVKESK. This CDR3 region has 13 residues. The V end was cut by 4 bases, the J end by 4 bases, with 10 bases between. In DNA form, the CDR3 reads TGTGCCAGCAGCCCCGGTGGGGGAGAGACCCAGTACTTC. It specifies CASSPGGGETQYF.

V and J are TRBV6-1 and TRBJ2-7, with D perhaps assigned TRBD1 or TRBD2 (7 bases each). The CDR3 is 14 amino acids. Trimming removed 5 bases from V and 5 bases from J, with 16 bases in between. Germline V lookup: CDR1 MNHNS, CDR2 SASEGT. The CDR3 reads CASSLQGRGNEQYF. CDR3 coding DNA: TGTGCCAGCAGTTTACAGGGGAGGGGGAACGAGCAGTACTTC.

The chain is built from TRBV12-5 and TRBJ1-1; 9 nucleotides line up with TRBD1. The CDR3 covers 14 residues. The V gene end was trimmed by 6 bases and the J gene end by 10 bases; junction bases not matched to a gene: 12. Germline loops: CDR1 LGHNT, CDR2 FRNRAP. The CDR3 nucleotides are TGTGCTAGTGGGTCCGGGACAGGGCGGTGGAGAGCTTTCTTT. Residues: CASGSGTGRWRAFF.

J is TRBJ2-7 and V is TRBV7-9; TRBD2 agrees at 9 bases. After removal of 1 base from V and 0 bases from J, the junction contained 4 bases not matched to a gene. CDR3 size: 16 residues. Germline values: CDR1 SEHNR, CDR2 FQNEAQ (reference sequence). As DNA, the CDR3 is TGTGCCAGCAGCTTAGGACTAGCGGATCTCTCCTACGAGCAGTACTTC. Its protein is CASSLGLADLSYEQYF.

This chain links TRBV9 with TRBJ2-2; D gene unclear. This CDR3 comprises 13 residues. V lost 0 bases, J lost 3 bases, and 3 bases lay in between. Germline CDR1 is SGDLS and CDR2 is YYNGEE. CDR3 DNA sequence: TGTGCCAGCAGCGTAGTGGACACCGGGGAGCTGTTTTTT. It encodes CASSVVDTGELFF.